The clone carrying this TCR beta chain appeared a few times. The antigen remains unidentified. These data belong to a study of vaccination and CD4 T cells after COVID-19. Turning to the study itself: The study enrolled six male and four female convalescents, two of whom were Hispanic. Overlapping SARS-CoV-2, HCoV-NL63, HCoV-OC43 and HCoV-229E spike peptides were used to stimulate cells. Study findings and constraints: Convalescent patients' vaccine-specific clones were spike mono-reactive in 304 of 307 cases.

V was pared by 5 bases and J by 7 bases, with 8 bases of the junction left unmatched. The CDR3 consists of 15 residues. CDR1 is SGHNT, CDR2 YENEEA, per germline. The assay that was used to sequence DNA from cultured CD4+ T cells was the Oncomine TCR Beta short-read assay. Using its own MiXCR run on the PCR reads, TCRdb lists one record per CDR3 protein. The sample lists around 25,000 distinct CDR3 sequences; roughly three fifths were seen once. As for treatment: roughly 10-day PBMC culture with coronavirus spike peptide pools or control peptides (ViraFEST assay). Cultures got half-medium changes with IL-2 on days 3 and 7.

The sequenced sample was CD4+ T cells from blood, cultured in vitro. This TCR was recovered from a human donor who had recovered from COVID-19. This chain joins TRBV11-3 and TRBJ1-6; 7 bases fit TRBD1. CDR3 residues: CASSPSGGGNSPLHF. The CDR3 nucleotides are TGTGCCAGCAGCCCCTCAGGGGGAGGGAATTCACCCCTCCACTTT.